This T cell receptor (beta chain) comes out of a study of T cells after yellow fever vaccination (dated by TCRdb to the late 2010s). In the study overall: The SMART-Seq v4 Ultra Low Input RNA kit was used to prepare libraries from fractions with low cell numbers. To follow T-cell clones before and after both primary and booster YFV17D yellow fever vaccination, bulk TCR alpha and beta repertoires underwent longitudinal sequencing. Two healthy male donors, one aged 18 to 30 and one aged 30 to 40 years, were included in the cohort. Bulk PBMC replicates and cell subsets were isolated from blood drawn at multiple timepoints before and after both primary and secondary immunization. Results and caveats for the whole study, not just this receptor: A small fraction of clonotypes appeared in both the CD4 and CD8 compartments, likely as a result of convergent recombination. Compared with the primary T-cell response, the secondary T-cell response was faster but weaker, reaching its peak on day 5 rather than on day 15. After the booster, most of the clones that had expanded following primary vaccination were detected again (almost 98% of CD4 and 80% to 90% of CD8), which suggests that memory was broadly maintained. Because the study included only two donors, the extent to which the findings can be generalized is limited. Because abundant contaminating clonotypes from the bulk population could be contained in FACS-sorted repertoires, computational filtering was required.

The sample's treatment or condition label, decoded: live attenuated yellow fever vaccine strain. A standard Ficoll-Paque protocol was used to isolate PBMCs from peripheral blood. Dynabeads CD4 and CD8 positive selection kits were used to isolate CD4 and CD8 T-cell fractions. TriZol was used to extract RNA from bulk PBMCs, CD4 and CD8 fractions, and dextramer-positive and dextramer-negative fractions. This clonotype was seen at least ten times. The antigen it recognizes is unknown. Per-base qualities were not stored, and no clone one base away is much larger. Reading the germline V gene gives CDR1 SNHLY and CDR2 FYNNEI. Ends trimmed: V by 6 bases, J by 1 base; bases unmatched to a gene: 4. Spanning cysteine to phenylalanine, the CDR3 consists of 15 amino acids. Kept here is only the CDR3 DNA, which spans 45 bases and is read in frame from base 1. Sequencing took place on an Illumina NovaSeq 6000. TCR cDNA was made using 5'RACE template switching, a step that added a universal primer site and unique molecular identifiers. cDNA synthesis was primed from both the TCR alpha and TCR beta constant segments. Library amplification involved two PCR steps, and the second step added sample barcodes and sequencing adapters. Sequencing of libraries was performed on Illumina HiSeq 2500 (2x100 bp) or NovaSeq (2x150 bp). The authors processed their data as follows. MIGEC handled demultiplexing of reads and collapsing into UMI consensus sequences, while MiXCR performed V(D)J alignment. Using edgeR on replicate PBMC samples, clonotypes were called vaccine-responding if FDR was below 0.01 and the log2 fold change was above 5 up to day 15. CD4 or CD8 identity was assigned to each bulk clonotype according to whether the clonotype was present at higher abundance in the sequenced CD4 repertoire or the sequenced CD8 repertoire. TCRdb reworked the public reads: Q25 trimming with fastp, MiXCR clone assembly, productive beta chains retained. Identical CDR3 proteins give one entry, which carries the most common genes and DNA. It is TCRdb's table, rather than the study itself, that gives the V and J calls and clone size. Recorded for this sample are 150,000 to 200,000 distinct CDR3 sequences; approximately 9.9% of them occurred a single time. The leading ten clones occupy approximately 39% of the sample.

The rearranged chain carries TRBV2 and TRBJ2-1, with 9 central nucleotides matching TRBD2. This receptor was identified in a man between 18 and 35 years old who received the YFV17D yellow fever vaccine. The sample was CD8+ T cells sorted from PBMCs, taken 45 days after the yellow fever booster vaccination. DNA sequence: TGTGCCAGCAGCAGTAGCGGGGGTTCCTACAATGAGCAGTTCTTC. Translated, it gives CASSSSGGSYNEQFF. With all but the CDR3 taken from the reference TRBV2 and TRBJ2-1 genes, the full variable domain is: EPEVTQTPSHQVTQMGQEVILRCVPISNHLYFYWYRQILGQKVEFLVSFYNNEISEKSEIFDDQFSVERPDGSNFTLKIRSTKLEDSAMYFCASSSSGGSYNEQFFGPGTRLTVL.